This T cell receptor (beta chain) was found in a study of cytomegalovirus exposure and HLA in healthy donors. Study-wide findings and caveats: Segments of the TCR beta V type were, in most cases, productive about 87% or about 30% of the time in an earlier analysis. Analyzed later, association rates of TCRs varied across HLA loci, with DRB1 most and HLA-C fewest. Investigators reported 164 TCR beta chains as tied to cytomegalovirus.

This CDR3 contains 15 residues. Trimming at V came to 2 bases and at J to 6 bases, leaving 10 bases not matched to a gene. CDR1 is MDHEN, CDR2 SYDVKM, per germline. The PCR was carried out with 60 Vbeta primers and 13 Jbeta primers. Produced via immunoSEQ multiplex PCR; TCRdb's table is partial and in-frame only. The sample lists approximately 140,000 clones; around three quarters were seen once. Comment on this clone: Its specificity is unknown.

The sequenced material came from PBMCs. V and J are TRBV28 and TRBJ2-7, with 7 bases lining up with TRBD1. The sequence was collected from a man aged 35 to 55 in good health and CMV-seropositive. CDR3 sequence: CASSLPDRAAGEQYF. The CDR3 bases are TGTGCCAGCAGTTTACCCGACAGGGCTGCGGGCGAGCAGTACTTC.